A single sample is the source of the 9 T cell receptor beta chains below, sequenced in a study of CD8+ T cells in alopecia areata. Investigators isolated RNA and reverse transcribed it into cDNA to act as the sequencing template. Profiling relied on immunoSEQ multiplex PCR, and the TCRdb table lists in-frame clones only, not all of them. The table has fewer than 200,000 clones, around 60% seen once; the top ten hold roughly 14%. The material sequenced was CD4+ T cells sorted from blood, taken at week 0. These receptors were obtained from a human donor with alopecia areata.

The V and J genes are TRBV5-4 and TRBJ1-1, with D possibly matching TRBD1 (6 bases). CDR1 and CDR2 from the germline V gene are SGHNT and YYREEE (reference sequence). Trimming removed 3 bases at V and 4 bases at J, with 10 bases between. This CDR3 is 13 amino acids long. CDR3 protein: CASSSGASTEAFF. The CDR3 nucleotides read TGTGCCAGCAGCTCAGGGGCGAGCACTGAAGCTTTCTTT.

This chain connects TRBV29-1 to TRBJ2-7; D gene unclear. The CDR3 is 13 amino acids. CDR1 is SQVTM and CDR2 is ANQGSEA in the germline V gene. Trimming pared 3 bases from V and 3 bases from J, leaving 12 bases between. CDR3 amino acids: CSVEGGVHYEQYF. In nucleotides, the CDR3 is TGCAGCGTTGAGGGTGGAGTGCACTACGAGCAGTACTTC.

The V and J genes are TRBV2 and TRBJ2-6; a possible D gene is TRBD2 (6 bases). Trimming pared 5 bases from V and 2 bases from J, leaving 10 bases between. The CDR3 spans 15 residues. CDR1 and CDR2 from the germline V gene are SNHLY and FYNNEI. CDR3 protein: CASSRPGAGANVLTF. In nucleotides, the CDR3 is TGTGCCAGCAGTAGACCGGGGGCTGGGGCCAACGTCCTGACTTTC.

This clone was counted once. The sample holds other DNA sequences that translate to the same CDR3. The rearrangement uses TRBV2 and TRBJ1-5; D not certain. The V gene lost 3 bases and the J gene lost 2 bases, with 5 bases spanning the gap. CDR1 and CDR2 from the germline V gene are SNHLY and FYNNEI. CDR3 size: 13 residues. In nucleotides, the CDR3 is TGTGCCAGCAGTGATGAAGGCAATCAGCCCCAGCATTTT. It yields the protein CASSDEGNQPQHF.

This clone was counted once. V gene TRBV6-5 combines with J gene TRBJ1-5; 7 bases are a match to TRBD1. The junction had 9 bases not matched to a gene; V was cut back by 6 bases and J by 4 bases. The V gene's germline CDR1 is MNHEY and CDR2 SVGAGI. The CDR3 loop spans 15 amino acids. The DNA of the CDR3 is TGTGCCAGCAGGCCGACAGGGCCTAGAAATCAGCCCCAGCATTTT. It encodes CASRPTGPRNQPQHF.

This chain connects TRBV30 to TRBJ1-6; TRBD1 matches at 7 bases. From germline, CDR1 is GTSNPN and CDR2 SVGIG (reference sequence). The CDR3 is 14 amino acids. J gave up 5 bases and V 4 bases, and 5 bases lay outside the gene matches. The CDR3 DNA reads TGTGCCTGGATTAGGACAGGACATAATTCACCCCTCCACTTT. Its translation: CAWIRTGHNSPLHF.

The chain employs TRBV6-5 and TRBJ1-3, with D hard to call. The germline gives CDR1 MNHEY, CDR2 SVGAGI. V lost 2 bases, J lost 0 bases, and 8 bases lay in between. The CDR3 contains 15 residues. This CDR3 reads CASSYDRDSGNTIYF. Written as DNA, the CDR3 is TGTGCCAGCAGTTACGATAGAGACTCTGGAAACACCATATATTTT.

The table lists this clone with a few counts. The chain combines TRBV7-2 with TRBJ1-6; D not certain. The CDR3 is made up of 13 amino acids. The germline V gene encodes CDR1 SGHTA and CDR2 FQGNSA. Trimming left V 5 bases short and J 13 bases short, with 15 bases between. The CDR3 DNA is TGTGCCAGCAGCCCCCAAACGGATAGGCCCCTCCACTTT. Amino acids: CASSPQTDRPLHF.

This chain connects TRBV27 to TRBJ2-6; D remains ambiguous. The CDR3 consists of 15 residues. Germline CDR1 is MNHEY and CDR2 is SMNVEV (reference sequence). V lost 3 bases and J 0 bases, leaving 6 bases between the germline ends. This CDR3 reads CASSLLRSGANVLTF. The CDR3 DNA follows: TGTGCCAGCAGTTTGCTCCGCTCTGGGGCCAACGTCCTGACTTTC.